Listed below are T cell receptor beta chains from one sample, sequenced in a study of blood T cell repertoires in COVID-19. Assay used: immunoSEQ multiplex PCR; TCRdb lists only in-frame clones, some missing. The profile shows 130,000 to 150,000 clones, about 90% of them singletons. The sequencing sample was made of PBMCs or T cells enriched from blood (not recorded which). These receptors all come from a man between 60 and 70 years old who had recovered from COVID-19. Each CDR3 is given with its conserved first and last residue. A D gene is named only where the DNA matches it firmly.

d_call: TRBD1
v_call: TRBV18
cdr3_aa: CASSPGQGGGNQPQHF

d_call: TRBD1
v_call: TRBV27
cdr3_aa: CASSFIRGEQFF

d_call: -
v_call: TRBV7-2
cdr3_aa: CASSLEGGRADTQYF

d_call: -
v_call: TRBV2
cdr3_aa: CASMAGISTEAFF

d_call: -
v_call: TRBV7-9
cdr3_aa: CASSFSRSPLHF

d_call: TRBD2
v_call: TRBV3-1/TRBV3-2
cdr3_aa: CASSQLAGARLETQYF

d_call: TRBD2
v_call: TRBV14
cdr3_aa: CASSQDPSGRFQTQYF

d_call: -
v_call: TRBV18
cdr3_aa: CASSPREVYEQYF

d_call: -
v_call: TRBV29-1
cdr3_aa: CSAKNYEQYF

d_call: -
v_call: TRBV6-5
cdr3_aa: CASSYYVHKNTGELFF

d_call: -
v_call: TRBV7-8
cdr3_aa: CASSPPRGRRAEAFF

d_call: TRBD2
v_call: TRBV10-2
cdr3_aa: CASSLSGRGVNEQYF

d_call: -
v_call: TRBV9
cdr3_aa: CASSVGQGYNEQFF

d_call: TRBD1
v_call: TRBV4-2
cdr3_aa: CASSSGQGEQPQHF

d_call: TRBD1
v_call: TRBV5-1
cdr3_aa: CASSLGTGEETQYF

d_call: TRBD2
v_call: TRBV11-3
cdr3_aa: CASSLSSGTYEQYF

d_call: TRBD1
v_call: TRBV28
cdr3_aa: CASSLGTGLNEKLFF

d_call: TRBD1
v_call: TRBV7-9
cdr3_aa: CASSSTGRDQPQHF

d_call: TRBD2
v_call: TRBV19
cdr3_aa: CASSILTSGPPYEQYF

d_call: -
v_call: TRBV16
cdr3_aa: CASSRQLQGEKLFF

d_call: TRBD1
v_call: TRBV2
cdr3_aa: CASRRDSNEKLFF

d_call: TRBD1
v_call: TRBV27
cdr3_aa: CASSSTGGNNEQFF

d_call: -
v_call: TRBV6-5
cdr3_aa: CASSPFGNTEAFF

d_call: TRBD2
v_call: TRBV5-1
cdr3_aa: CASSLDPRGAGELFF